Below, 14 T cell receptor beta chains from the same sample are listed, as sequenced in a study of blood T cell repertoires in COVID-19. Sequenced by immunoSEQ multiplex PCR; TCRdb stores in-frame clones only, minus some. The sample consists of around 130,000 clones, roughly 80% of them appearing once. What was sequenced was PBMCs or T cells enriched from blood (not recorded which). The receptors stem from a man aged 35 to 55 with acute COVID-19.

This chain links TRBV24-1 with TRBJ2-5, with 12 positions matching TRBD2. The CDR3 is 16 amino acids. V lost 5 bases and J lost 5; bases outside the gene matches: 8. Germline assignment: CDR1 KGHDR and CDR2 SFDVKD. The CDR3 loop reads CATSVLTSGRMETQYF. CDR3 DNA: TGTGCCACCAGTGTCTTGACTAGCGGGAGAATGGAGACCCAGTACTTC.

The V gene is TRBV15, the J gene TRBJ2-7, with TRBD1 as a possible D gene (5 bases). V lost 5 bases and J 2 bases, leaving 10 bases between the germline ends. The CDR3 spans 13 residues. CDR1 LNHNV and CDR2 YYDKDF come from the germline V gene (reference sequence). In DNA form, the CDR3 reads TGTGCCACCAGCGCAGGGATTCCCTACGAGCAGTACTTC. This gives the protein CATSAGIPYEQYF. The entire variable domain, with the rest obtained from reference TRBV15 and TRBJ2-7, is as follows: DAMVIQNPRYQVTQFGKPVTLSCSQTLNHNVMYWYQQKSSQAPKLLFHYYDKDFNNEADTPDNFQSRRPNTSFCFLDIRSPGLGDTAMYLCATSAGIPYEQYFGPGTRLTVT.

The V gene is TRBV7-9, the J gene TRBJ2-2; 7 nucleotides agree with TRBD2. V shed 1 base and J 3 bases; nucleotides not matched to a gene: 5. The CDR3 is 16 amino acids. Germline V gene lookup returns CDR1 SEHNR and CDR2 FQNEAQ (reference sequence). The CDR3 DNA sequence: TGTGCCAGCAGCTTAGGTAGCGGGTTGGACACCGGGGAGCTGTTTTTT. Its translation is CASSLGSGLDTGELFF.

This sequence joins TRBV9 and TRBJ2-1; D gene ambiguous. Per the germline V gene, CDR1 is SGDLS and CDR2 is YYNGEE. This CDR3 region has 16 residues. V shed 0 bases and J shed 4 bases, with 14 bases lying between them. CDR3 sequence: CASSVAEATPYNEQFF. Written as DNA, the CDR3 is TGTGCCAGCAGCGTAGCTGAGGCCACGCCTTACAATGAGCAGTTCTTC.

In DNA, the CDR3 is TGTGCCAGTAGAGGGACAGTCGTCGCCGAGCAGTACTTC. Translation gives CASRGTVVAEQYF. The rearrangement joins TRBV19 to TRBJ2-7; 7 bases line up with TRBD1. The ends lost 6 bases at V and 6 bases at J; junction bases unmatched: 8. CDR1 is LNHDA and CDR2 is SQIVND in the germline V gene (reference sequence). The CDR3 runs to 13 residues.

The V call is TRBV3-1 (or the pseudogene TRBV3-2), the J call TRBJ2-7; 13 nucleotides line up with TRBD2. CDR1 and CDR2 (germline): LGHDT, YNNKEL (reference sequence). V shed 0 bases, J shed 7 bases, and the junction held 9 bases outside the gene matches. The CDR3 extends over 17 amino acids. The CDR3 sequence is CASSQDGLAGAKGEQYF. CDR3 in DNA: TGTGCCAGCAGCCAAGATGGACTAGCGGGGGCCAAGGGGGAGCAGTACTTC.

This clone was counted between two and nine times. The V and J genes are TRBV18 and TRBJ1-1; TRBD1 is a possible D gene (5 bases). V was cut by 0 bases and J by 1 base, with 9 bases left in between. Looked up from germline, CDR1 is KGHSH and CDR2 is LQKENI. The CDR3 runs to 15 residues. CDR3 region: CASSPPGLSNTEAFF. The CDR3 DNA sequence: TGTGCCAGCTCACCACCGGGGCTCTCGAACACTGAAGCTTTCTTT.

The J gene is TRBJ1-1, the V gene TRBV5-1; D is possibly TRBD1 (5 bases). The CDR3 runs to 12 residues. CDR1 is SGHRS, CDR2 YFSETQ, per germline. Deletions cut 5 bases from V and 1 base from J, with 6 bases between. Here the CDR3 reads CASRGQNTEAFF. CDR3 nucleotides: TGCGCCAGCAGAGGACAGAACACTGAAGCTTTCTTT.

The V and J genes are TRBV15 and TRBJ1-5, with D possibly TRBD1 on 6 matching bases. Germline values: CDR1 LNHNV, CDR2 YYDKDF (reference sequence). There are 17 residues in the CDR3. V was clipped by 1 base and J by 0 bases, with 13 bases between them. The DNA for the CDR3 is TGTGCCACCAGCAGAGCGGGGGGGGCTTATAGCAATCAGCCCCAGCATTTT. As protein: CATSRAGGAYSNQPQHF.

The CDR3 DNA sequence: TGTGCCAGCAGCTTGGCCGGAGGGAATCAGCCCCAGCATTTT. Encoded protein: CASSLAGGNQPQHF. The V call is TRBV7-9, the J call TRBJ1-5; no clear D. V lost 3 bases and J 4 bases, leaving 10 bases between the germline ends. The germline V gene encodes CDR1 SEHNR and CDR2 FQNEAQ (reference sequence). The CDR3 covers 14 residues.

This clone was detected once. This rearrangement joins TRBV2 to TRBJ1-2; 10 bases agree with TRBD1. The V segment lost 6 bases and the J segment 6 bases; nucleotides outside the gene matches: 7. CDR3 size: 14 residues. The V gene's germline CDR1 is SNHLY and CDR2 FYNNEI. DNA of the CDR3: TGTGCCAGCAGAAGACAGGGGGCAAGTGATGGCTACACCTTC. Translated: CASRRQGASDGYTF.

The chain is built from TRBV19 and TRBJ1-5, with D possibly being TRBD1 (6 bases). V lost 0 bases and J 1 base, leaving 16 bases between the germline ends. Germline CDR1 LNHDA, CDR2 SQIVND (reference sequence). The CDR3 runs 18 residues. The CDR3 protein is CASSIDKQGVISNQPQHF. The CDR3, as DNA: TGTGCCAGTAGTATAGATAAACAGGGTGTAATCAGCAATCAGCCCCAGCATTTT. The whole variable domain, remainder taken from reference TRBV19 and TRBJ1-5, is DGGITQSPKYLFRKEGQNVTLSCEQNLNHDAMYWYRQDPGQGLRLIYYSQIVNDFQKGDIAEGYSVSREKKESFPLTVTSAQKNPTAFYLCASSIDKQGVISNQPQHFGDGTRLSIL.

This clone was recorded a few times. The V call is TRBV20-1, the J call TRBJ1-1; D unclear. V was pared by 6 bases and J by 3 bases, with 5 bases between. Germline lookup yields CDR1 DFQATT and CDR2 SNEGSKA (reference sequence). The CDR3 contains 10 residues. This chain's CDR3 is CSARDTEAFF. The CDR3 region has the DNA TGCAGTGCGAGGGACACTGAAGCTTTCTTT.

This sequence joins TRBV18 and TRBJ1-6; 9 positions agree with TRBD1. Trimming cost V 3 bases and J 7 bases; bases outside gene matches: 4. The CDR3 is made up of 15 amino acids. The germline gives CDR1 KGHSH, CDR2 LQKENI. The CDR3 region is CASSPSGQGNSPLHF. The CDR3 bases are TGTGCCAGCTCACCGTCGGGACAGGGAAATTCACCCCTCCACTTT.